These T cell receptor beta chains were read from a single sample in a study of cytomegalovirus exposure and HLA in healthy donors. This table comes from immunoSEQ multiplex PCR, and its TCRdb copy is limited to in-frame clones, with some not included. In the table there are fewer than 250,000 clones, around 76% of which are singletons. Sequenced sample: PBMCs. Every receptor here comes from a middle-aged man in good health and CMV-seropositive. Both conserved end residues are part of each CDR3. The D gene is left open where the match is weak. A row's size may be missing; if present it is once, few, many or a size class.

clone_size j_call d_call v_call cdr3_nt cdr3_aa
few TRBJ1-1 - TRBV6-1 TGTGCCAGCAGTGATGGGGGGGGGAACACTGAAGCTTTCTTT CASSDGGGNTEAFF
- TRBJ1-2 - TRBV4-1 TGCGCCAGCAGCCACTTTCCGGGACAAGCTAACTATGGCTACACCTTC CASSHFPGQANYGYTF
- TRBJ2-3 TRBD2 TRBV5-1 TGCGCCAGCAGCTTGGAGCAGCGGGAGACAACAGATACGCAGTATTTT CASSLEQRETTDTQYF
- TRBJ1-1 - TRBV6-1 TGTGCCAGCAGTGACCCCTTGAACACTGAAGCTTTCTTT CASSDPLNTEAFF
- TRBJ2-4 TRBD1 TRBV6-1 TGTGCCAGCAACGAGGGGGCCAGAAACATTCAGTACTTC CASNEGARNIQYF
- TRBJ2-1 - TRBV13 TGTGCCAGCAGCTTAGGCCAGGAGGGCTTCTACAATGAGCAGTTCTTC CASSLGQEGFYNEQFF
- TRBJ2-3 - TRBV9 TGTGCCAGCAGCGCCCTAGACAGCTTCACAGATACGCAGTATTTT CASSALDSFTDTQYF
- TRBJ2-2 TRBD2 TRBV6-1 TGTGCCAGCAGTGAGCTAGCGGGTGACACCGGGGAGCTGTTTTTT CASSELAGDTGELFF
- TRBJ2-7 TRBD1 TRBV29-1 TGCAGCGTGTCCGGGACAGGGAGATACGAGCAGTACTTC CSVSGTGRYEQYF
- TRBJ1-6 TRBD1 TRBV7-9 TGTGCCAGCATCGAACAGGGGGATGGTTCACCCCTCCACTTT CASIEQGDGSPLHF
- TRBJ2-3 - TRBV27 TGTGCCAGCAGCTTAGCGGATAGCACAGATACGCAGTATTTT CASSLADSTDTQYF
few TRBJ2-3 TRBD1 TRBV15 TGTGCCACCAGTACCGGGACAGGGAGCACAGATACGCAGTATTTT CATSTGTGSTDTQYF
- TRBJ1-1 - TRBV11-3 TGTGCCAGCAGCTTAGATCTGGGGGGCACTGAAGCTTTCTTT CASSLDLGGTEAFF
- TRBJ1-1 - TRBV11-2 TGTGCCAGCAGCTCGAGGGCAGGGGTGGCCACTGAAGCTTTCTTT CASSSRAGVATEAFF
few TRBJ2-3 - TRBV18 TGTGCCAGCTCACCACCGAAGACTAGGCTCACAGATACGCAGTATTTT CASSPPKTRLTDTQYF
few TRBJ2-4 - TRBV9 TGTGCCAGCAGCGTAGAAGGGGACAAAAACATTCAGTACTTC CASSVEGDKNIQYF
- TRBJ2-6 - TRBV19 TGTGCCAGTAGTTCCCAGGGGGCCAACGTCCTGACTTTC CASSSQGANVLTF
- TRBJ1-1 - TRBV7-9 TGTGCCAGCAGCTTCTCCACAGAGAACACTGAAGCTTTCTTT CASSFSTENTEAFF
- TRBJ1-2 - TRBV27 TGTGCCAGCGGGGGGAATTATGGCTACACCTTC CASGGNYGYTF
- TRBJ1-2 - TRBV19 TGTGCCAGTAGTATCCCAGGGGTTGGCTACACCTTC CASSIPGVGYTF
- TRBJ2-3 TRBD2 TRBV5-1 TGCGCCAGCAGCCAGGGAGCGGGATGGCCAGATACGCAGTATTTT CASSQGAGWPDTQYF
- TRBJ1-2 - TRBV15 TGTGCCACCAGCAGAGACTTTACGGGCTATGGCTACACCTTC CATSRDFTGYGYTF
- TRBJ1-1 - TRBV4-1 TGCGCCAGCAGCCGCCCACAGGATACAAACACTGAAGCTTTCTTT CASSRPQDTNTEAFF
- TRBJ2-7 TRBD2 TRBV4-2 TGTGCCAGCAGCCGTGGGGCGGGAGTCTACGAGCAGTACTTC CASSRGAGVYEQYF
- TRBJ1-3 TRBD1 TRBV28 TGTGCCAGCAGTGACAGGGGGCATCCCTCTGGAAACACCATATATTTT CASSDRGHPSGNTIYF
- TRBJ1-5 - TRBV4-1 TGCGCCAGCAGCCAAGTTAGCCTGCTCAATCAGCCCCAGCATTTT CASSQVSLLNQPQHF
- TRBJ2-5 - TRBV29-1 TGCAGCGTTGGCTCCCCTTGGGGGGAGGAGACCCAGTACTTC CSVGSPWGEETQYF
- TRBJ2-2 TRBD2 TRBV7-9 TGTGCCAGCAGCTTGGATCTAGCGGGAGGAGGCACCGGGGAGCTGTTTTTT CASSLDLAGGGTGELFF